This T cell receptor beta chain derives from a study of T cell responses to AZD1222 COVID-19 vaccine. The CDR3 consists of 15 residues. Germline V gives CDR1 SGHTA, CDR2 FQGNSA. Germline trimming cut 1 base from V and 7 bases from J; bases unmatched to any gene: 6. Repertoires were generated with immunoSEQ multiplex PCR, while TCRdb's copy carries only in-frame clones and drops some. The sample lists about 76,000 clones, around nine tenths seen once, with roughly 4.5% in the top ten. Study-level results: Baseline serology detected seropositivity in only a handful of AZD1222 recipients. A mostly white British donor set with more females was recruited, and clonal diversity was possibly underestimated.

With regard to this clone: The target antigen is unknown.

V usage is TRBV7-2 and J usage is TRBJ2-2; 7 bases fit TRBD2. This clonotype was sampled from an adult in good health. The material was peripheral blood, obtained on day 0 of MenACWY control vaccination. This CDR3 is CASSLGQGGDGELFF. The DNA of the CDR3 is TGTGCCAGCAGCTTAGGCCAGGGAGGGGACGGGGAGCTGTTTTTT. Variable domain in full (rest from reference TRBV7-2 and TRBJ2-2): GAGVSQSPSNKVTEKGKDVELRCDPISGHTALYWYRQSLGQGLEFLIYFQGNSAPDKSGLPSDRFSAERTGGSVSTLTIQRTQQEDSAVYLCASSLGQGGDGELFFGEGSRLTVL.